This T cell receptor beta chain was retrieved from a study of control samples from healthy donors and cancer patients. The CDR3 contains 14 residues. Trimming removed 0 bases at V and 4 bases at J, with 7 bases between. Germline assignment: CDR1 MGHRA and CDR2 YSYEKL. Here immunoSEQ multiplex PCR was the method, and the copy in TCRdb shows in-frame clones only, minus some. The table shows some 82,000 clones, with more than 65% occurring only once. Sequencing used PBMCs. The TCR was taken from a man between 60 and 75 years old with head and neck cancer. The chain employs TRBV4-1 and TRBJ1-5; D is unresolved. The CDR3, as DNA: TGCGCCAGCAGCCAAGAGGGCCGGAATCAGCCCCAGCATTTT. It encodes CASSQEGRNQPQHF.